The entry below describes one TCR beta chain. As processed by the authors: Estimation of nucleated cell counts relied on the amplification of reference gene primers. TCRdb's table, derived via immunoSEQ multiplex PCR, lists solely in-frame clones and lacks some. V and J calls and clone size come straight from that table; D and trimming were deduced from the DNA. The sample yields about 50,000 clones, more than 70% seen once. The data belong to a study of blood T cell repertoires in COVID-19. Study at large: COVID-19 samples collected from the United States, Italy and Spain covered acute and convalescent phases. T cells, B-cell-depleted T cells, or PBMCs supplied cDNA or gDNA.

Per germline, CDR1 MGHRA and CDR2 YSYEKL. The ends were cut back, 1 base at V and 6 bases at J, with 16 bases in the middle. CDR3 length equals 16 residues. This TCR came from a man in his 60s with acute or convalescent COVID-19. The chain recombines TRBV4-1 with TRBJ2-4; TRBD1 is a possible D gene (6 bases). Sequences were obtained from peripheral blood. CDR3 loop: CASSQGRGEVGNIQYF. The CDR3 DNA is TGCGCCAGCAGCCAAGGCAGGGGAGAGGTTGGAAACATTCAGTACTTC.